The T cell receptor (beta chain) described here comes from a study of control samples from healthy donors and cancer patients. Profiled with immunoSEQ multiplex PCR; TCRdb holds only in-frame clones, not every one. The repertoire holds 99,000 or so clones, with roughly 86% as singletons. This CDR3 has 16 residues. Trimming took off 6 bases at V and 2 bases at J, with 19 bases between the two ends. Per the germline V gene, CDR1 is LNHDA and CDR2 is SQIVND (reference sequence). The rearrangement joins TRBV19 to TRBJ1-1; possible D gene TRBD1, 6 bases. The origin of this receptor is a man aged 55 to 69 in good health. The sequenced material came from blood. The CDR3 DNA sequence: TGTGCCAGTAGACCCCACCGACAGGCGCTTAACACTGAAGCTTTCTTT. Protein product: CASRPHRQALNTEAFF.